These 4 T cell receptor beta chains share one sample of origin, sequenced in a study of T-cell reconstitution after alpha-beta-depleted transplantation in children. TCRbeta library preparation incorporated unique molecular identifiers. TCRdb reprocessed the PCR reads with MiXCR, giving one entry per CDR3 protein. The sample consists of under 250,000 distinct CDR3 sequences, approximately 6.9% of them appearing once. This sample comprised PBMCs, obtained before TCRalphabeta/CD19-depleted stem cell transplant. These TCRs come from a boy younger than 10 with acute lymphoblastic leukemia, due to receive a stem cell transplant.

This clonotype was seen repeatedly, ten times or more. The CDR3 bases are TGTGCCAGCAGCTTGGCCGGGGCAGGTTGGGCAGATACGCAGTATTTT. This sequence encodes CASSLAGAGWADTQYF. This sequence joins TRBV5-6 and TRBJ2-3; D tentatively reads TRBD1 or TRBD2 (5 bases each). CDR3 length equals 16 residues. CDR1 SGHDT and CDR2 YYEEEE come from the germline V gene. V dropped 0 bases and J dropped 4 bases, with 15 bases sitting between them. Full variable domain (rest looked up from reference TRBV5-6 and TRBJ2-3): DAGVTQSPTHLIKTRGQQVTLRCSPKSGHDTVSWYQQALGQGPQFIFQYYEEEERQRGNFPDRFSGHQFPNYSSELNVNALLLGDSALYLCASSLAGAGWADTQYFGPGTRLTVL.

This clonotype was seen a handful of times. This rearrangement joins TRBV5-1 to TRBJ1-6, with 8 bases lining up with TRBD1. This CDR3 spans 16 amino acids. Germline V CDR1 and CDR2: SGHRS, YFSETQ. V was pared by 0 bases and J by 7 bases, with 6 bases of the junction left unmatched. The CDR3 region is CASSLEGTGLNSPLHF. CDR3 DNA: TGCGCCAGCAGCTTGGAAGGGACAGGTTTGAATTCACCCCTCCACTTT.

This clonotype was seen repeatedly, ten times or more. This chain links TRBV7-9 with TRBJ1-2; no definite D call. CDR1 is SEHNR and CDR2 is FQNEAQ in the germline V gene (reference sequence). V lost 6 bases and J lost 0, with 8 bases in between. This CDR3 comprises 13 residues. DNA of the CDR3: TGTGCCAGCAGTTTGATAGCTAACTATGGCTACACCTTC. Protein: CASSLIANYGYTF.

The chain employs TRBV6-1 and TRBJ1-2; D is unresolved. Trimming stripped 10 bases from V and 5 bases from J, with 17 bases between. CDR3 length: 13 amino acids. Germline CDR1 MNHNS, CDR2 SASEGT. CDR3 protein: CATSLLLGYGYTF. In DNA form, the CDR3 reads TGTGCCACCTCACTCCTACTCGGATATGGCTACACCTTC.